This paragraph covers one TCR beta chain sequence. The method was immunoSEQ multiplex PCR; TCRdb's version includes in-frame clones alone and lacks a portion of them. The sample holds some 25,000 clones; more than 75% are singletons and the top ten take approximately 0.67%. This specimen comes from a study of T cell changes during pregnancy in multiple sclerosis. Sequenced material: CD4+ T cells from peripheral blood mononuclear cells, taken in the first trimester of pregnancy. This sequence originates from a female donor in good health, enrolled as a control in a pregnancy study.

The CDR3 reads CASSLQGQLFF. CDR3 nucleotide sequence: TGTGCCAGCAGCTTGCAGGGGCAACTGTTTTTT. The chain recombines TRBV7-9 with TRBJ1-4; perhaps TRBD1 as D (6 bases). V was cut by 3 bases and J by 12 bases, with 8 bases left in between. The CDR3 has 11 residues. The V gene's germline CDR1 is SEHNR and CDR2 FQNEAQ (reference sequence).